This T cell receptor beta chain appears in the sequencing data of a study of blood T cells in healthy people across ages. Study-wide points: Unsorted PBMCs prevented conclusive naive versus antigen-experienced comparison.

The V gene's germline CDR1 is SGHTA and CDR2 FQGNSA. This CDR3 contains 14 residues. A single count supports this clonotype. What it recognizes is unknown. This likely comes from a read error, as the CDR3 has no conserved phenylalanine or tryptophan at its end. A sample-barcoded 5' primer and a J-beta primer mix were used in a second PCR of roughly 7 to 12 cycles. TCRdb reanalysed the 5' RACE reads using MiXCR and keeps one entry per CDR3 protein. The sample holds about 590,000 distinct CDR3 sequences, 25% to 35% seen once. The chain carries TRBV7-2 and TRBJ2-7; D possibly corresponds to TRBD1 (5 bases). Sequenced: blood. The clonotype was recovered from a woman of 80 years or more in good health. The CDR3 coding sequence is TGTGCCAGCAGCTTAGGGGGCAGGGCCTACGGGCAGTACTTA. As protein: CASSLGGRAYGQYL.